This entry describes one T cell receptor (beta chain). What it binds is unknown. Profiling relied on immunoSEQ multiplex PCR, and the TCRdb table lists in-frame clones only, not all of them. Of 2 million to 2.5 million clones listed, 90% to 96% were seen once; the top ten hold 0.13%. The source of the sample is a study of shared clonotypes between healthy human individuals. Notes on the study in general: Compared with memory subsets, naive subsets generally had larger estimated richness. All-four-donor shared clonotypes had higher generation probabilities than non-shared clonotypes did.

V gave up 4 bases and J gave up 8 bases; unmatched junction bases: 9. Germline CDR1 GTSNPN, CDR2 SVGIG (reference sequence). CDR3 length: 15 residues. The source of this sequence is a man between 18 and 29 years old in good health. Sequencing used naive CD4+ T cells sorted from blood. The subset: CD45RA+ positively selected. This rearrangement joins TRBV30 to TRBJ2-1; 12 bases match TRBD2. As DNA, the CDR3 is TGTGCCTGGATGAAACGGACTAGCGGGACCTATGAGCAGTTCTTC. The encoded protein is CAWMKRTSGTYEQFF.